This TCR beta chain was retrieved from a study of beta chain features in type 1 diabetes. Across the whole study: Sorted cells examined across all samples numbered roughly 99,000,000. The study's findings and limits: There was no resolution here of whether HLA type influences TCRB rearrangement. Naive, central memory and Treg TCRB repertoires appeared more alike in patients than in healthy donors. Among patients with Type 1 diabetes, TCRB CDR3s were moderately but significantly shorter in every one of the four CD4+ subsets.

This CDR3 spans 16 amino acids. From germline, CDR1 is LNHNV and CDR2 YYDKDF (reference sequence). J was trimmed by 1 base and V by 3 bases; bases with no gene match: 7. Expressed TCRB transcripts were sequenced after all isolated RNA was converted to cDNA. Sequencing used immunoSEQ multiplex PCR; TCRdb keeps in-frame clones, though not all of them. The sample contains 120,000 to 150,000 clones, approximately 13% of which appear only once. As to this clone: Its antigen is undetermined.

Sorted CD4+ subsets: naive, central memory, regulatory, stem cell-like memory (CD45RO/CCR7/CD25/CD127/CD95/CD27 panel). The sequenced sample was central memory CD4+ T cells from blood. This sequence was found in a young man with type 1 diabetes. This chain connects TRBV15 to TRBJ2-3, with TRBD1 matching 7 bases. The CDR3 nucleotides are TGTGCCACCAGCAGTGAGGGGGCAGTGCGCACAGATACGCAGTATTTT. This encodes CATSSEGAVRTDTQYF.